Following are 23 T cell receptor beta chains from one sample sequenced in a study of regulatory T cells in long-lasting Graves disease. According to the study, TCR beta libraries were built with iRepertoire HTBI primers and CDR3-region Arm-PCR. TCRdb re-derived calls from the multiplex PCR reads in MiXCR, one entry per CDR3 protein. This table has a few hundred thousand distinct CDR3 sequences, more than 15% appearing once. Time point noted: newly diagnosed GD, antithyroid drugs for less than 3 months. The TCR library was prepared using RNA isolated from PBMCs. The same data also contributed to another study, on T cells in Graves' hyperthyroidism and ophthalmopathy.

The material sequenced was peripheral blood mononuclear cells (PBMCs), taken at new diagnosis, from a patient treated with antithyroid drugs. Every receptor here comes from a woman between 25 and 40 years old with Graves disease.

The chain joins TRBV6-2 or TRBV6-3 to TRBJ1-2, with 7 bases fitting TRBD1. V was clipped by 4 bases and J by 6 bases; unmatched bases: 11. Germline V gives CDR1 MNHEY, CDR2 SVGEGT. There are 15 residues in the CDR3. DNA for the CDR3: TGTGCCAGCAGTTGGGCAACCGGGACAGCTGATGGCTACACCTTC. It translates to CASSWATGTADGYTF.

This clonotype appeared many times. The chain employs TRBV5-5 and TRBJ1-1, with 7 nucleotides matching TRBD1. Losses at the gene ends were 5 bases for V and 0 bases for J; bases not matched to a gene: 10. CDR3 size: 16 residues. Looked up from germline, CDR1 is SGHKS and CDR2 is YYEKEE (reference sequence). The chain's CDR3 is CASSQDRAAMNTEAFF. CDR3 sequence (DNA): TGTGCCAGCAGTCAAGACAGGGCCGCCATGAACACTGAAGCTTTCTTT.

This clonotype was recorded at least ten times. At one of its ends the junction is not consistent with the germline gene, which may arise from a read error. The V and J genes are TRBV7-7 and TRBJ2-7, with a weak D call TRBD1 (6 bases). CDR3 length: 13 amino acids. Per the germline V gene, CDR1 is SSHAT and CDR2 is FNYEAQ (reference sequence). The CDR3 DNA reads TGTGCTAGCAGCCACTCGTCAGGGGACGAGCAGTACTTC. Translation: CASSHSSGDEQYF.

This clonotype has just a few counts. This may stem from a read error, because a much larger clone lies one nucleotide away. The CDR3 bases are TGCGCCAGCAAAGGACGGAGCAGTCAGCCCCAGCATTTT. Its translation: CASKGRSSQPQHF. V usage is TRBV10-2 and J usage is TRBJ1-5; D not certain. In germline, CDR1 is WSHSY, CDR2 SAAADI. This CDR3 has 13 residues.

This clonotype was counted many times. The chain employs TRBV20-1 and TRBJ2-1; tentative D call: TRBD1 (6 bases). Trimming took off 5 bases at V and 6 bases at J, with 20 bases between the two ends. The CDR3 extends over 15 amino acids. Germline loops: CDR1 DFQATT, CDR2 SNEGSKA (reference sequence). The CDR3 sequence: CSAPSGAGELNEQFF. The CDR3 DNA reads as TGCAGTGCTCCTTCAGGGGCAGGGGAACTCAATGAGCAGTTCTTC.

The chain employs TRBV5-5 and TRBJ1-2; 9 nucleotides line up with TRBD1. Germline CDR1 is SGHKS and CDR2 is YYEKEE (reference sequence). The CDR3 covers 15 residues. J lost 3 bases, V lost 8 bases, and 11 bases had no gene match. CDR3 DNA sequence: TGTGCCAGTAGCACTGGACAGGGGTTGTACTATGGCTACACCTTC. The encoded protein is CASSTGQGLYYGYTF. The whole variable domain, filled in from reference TRBV5-5 and TRBJ1-2, reads DAGVTQSPTHLIKTRGQQVTLRCSPISGHKSVSWYQQVLGQGPQFIFQYYEKEERGRGNFPDRFSARQFPNYSSELNVNALLLGDSALYLCASSTGQGLYYGYTFGSGTRLTVV.

Notes on this clonotype: This may come from a read error, since a much larger clone is one base off. V gene TRBV7-9 combines with J gene TRBJ1-4; D ambiguous. The germline V gene encodes CDR1 SEHNR and CDR2 FQNEAQ (reference sequence). The CDR3 sequence is 16 residues long. With 4 bases removed from V and 7 bases from J, the gap between germline ends came to 19 bases. The CDR3 bases are TGTGCCAGCAGCTCTCTGAGTCCTAATTGTGGTGAAAAACTGTTTTTT. Its translation: CASSSLSPNCGEKLFF.

This clonotype was observed at least ten times. The junction differs from germline at one of its ends, possibly a read error. The V gene is TRBV5-1, the J gene TRBJ2-1, with 7 bases lining up with TRBD2. This CDR3 contains 17 residues. CDR1 is SGHRS, CDR2 YFSETQ, per germline. The CDR3 DNA reads as TGTGCCAGCAGCTTGGCCGGGTTGGGGAGGGGCGGCAATGAGCAGTTCTTC. Amino acids: CASSLAGLGRGGNEQFF.

This chain links TRBV20-1 with TRBJ2-1; D is perhaps TRBD1 (5 bases). Germline V gene lookup returns CDR1 DFQATT and CDR2 SNEGSKA (reference sequence). This CDR3 spans 12 amino acids. Trimming left V 6 bases short and J 7 bases short, with 13 bases between. DNA of the CDR3: TGCAGTGCCATTCGCCAGGGAAATGAGCAGTTCTTC. Translation: CSAIRQGNEQFF.

This clonotype was counted at least ten times. CDR3 coding DNA: TGTGCCAGCAGTTTAGGGGCGGGGGGGCCTAATGAGCAGTTCTTC. Translation: CASSLGAGGPNEQFF. The J gene is TRBJ2-1, the V gene TRBV27, with 9 bases that match TRBD2. After removal of 2 bases from V and 7 bases from J, the junction contained 6 bases not matched to a gene. Germline V lookup: CDR1 MNHEY, CDR2 SMNVEV (reference sequence). This CDR3 spans 15 amino acids.

This clonotype was counted ten times or more. The rearrangement links TRBV29-1 to TRBJ2-3; tentative D call: TRBD1 (5 bases). Germline loops: CDR1 SQVTM, CDR2 ANQGSEA. The V end lost 1 base, the J end lost 5 bases, and 10 bases lay between the germline ends. The CDR3 is made up of 13 amino acids. The CDR3 DNA reads TGCAGCGTTGAAGGCAACAGGCGAGATACGCAGTATTTT. It encodes CSVEGNRRDTQYF.

This clonotype was detected many times. The V call is TRBV15, the J call TRBJ1-2; D possibly corresponds to TRBD1 (5 bases). Trimming removed 1 base at V and 4 bases at J, with 16 bases between. CDR3 length equals 16 residues. CDR1 LNHNV and CDR2 YYDKDF come from the germline V gene (reference sequence). The CDR3 here is CATSRARGEGLYGYTF. The DNA of the CDR3 is TGTGCCACCAGCAGAGCCCGGGGGGAAGGGCTCTATGGCTACACCTTC.

At least ten counts were recorded for this clonotype. The CDR3 protein is CAISDQGGTGRYEQYF. For the CDR3, the DNA is TGTGCCATCAGTGACCAGGGGGGGACAGGACGATACGAGCAGTACTTC. The chain has TRBV10-3 and TRBJ2-7, with D possibly matching TRBD1 (8 bases). Germline V gene sequence: CDR1 ENHRY, CDR2 SYGVKD. The CDR3 sequence is 16 residues long. The germline V and J ends were trimmed by 3 bases and 4 bases, with 19 bases remaining between them.

This clonotype was recorded many times. The rearrangement joins TRBV7-9 to TRBJ2-3; 8 bases align to TRBD2. Losses at the gene ends were 5 bases for V and 2 bases for J; bases not matched to a gene: 12. Germline-derived CDR1 and CDR2 are SEHNR and FQNEAQ (reference sequence). CDR3 length: 17 amino acids. CDR3 DNA: TGTGCCAGCAGCACCCGGGGAGGCGGGGGGTCCACAGATACGCAGTATTTT. It specifies CASSTRGGGGSTDTQYF. The full variable domain, its missing parts supplied by reference TRBV7-9 and TRBJ2-3, is DTGVSQNPRHKITKRGQNVTFRCDPISEHNRLYWYRQTLGQGPEFLTYFQNEAQLEKSRLLSDRFSAERPKGSFSTLEIQRTEQGDSAMYLCASSTRGGGGSTDTQYFGPGTRLTVL.

J is TRBJ2-3 and V is TRBV7-2; 7 nucleotides match TRBD2. There are 15 residues in the CDR3. The V gene's germline CDR1 is SGHTA and CDR2 FQGNSA. The junction had 3 bases not matched to a gene; V was cut back by 1 base and J by 2 bases. CDR3 in DNA: TGTGCCAGCAGCTTAGGCGGGAGAGACACAGATACGCAGTATTTT. Protein: CASSLGGRDTDTQYF.

This clonotype was found many times. The CDR3 spells CASSLLGGEQYF. The CDR3 region has the DNA TGCGCCAGCAGCTTACTAGGCGGGGAGCAGTACTTC. The rearrangement joins TRBV5-1 to TRBJ2-7, with D possibly being TRBD2 (5 bases). V dropped 2 bases and J dropped 7 bases, with 10 bases sitting between them. This CDR3 contains 12 residues. Germline CDR1 reads SGHRS; CDR2 reads YFSETQ.

This clonotype was detected many times. This chain connects TRBV18 to TRBJ2-3, with D possibly being TRBD2 (6 bases). CDR3 length equals 14 residues. Germline assignment: CDR1 KGHSH and CDR2 LQKENI. Trimming pared 3 bases from V and 5 bases from J, leaving 12 bases between. The CDR3: CASSPGLGGDTQYF. DNA of the CDR3: TGTGCCAGCTCACCCGGATTGGGGGGAGATACGCAGTATTTT. The full variable domain, completed using reference TRBV18 and TRBJ2-3, is NAGVMQNPRHLVRRRGQEARLRCSPMKGHSHVYWYRQLPEEGLKFMVYLQKENIIDESGMPKERFSAEFPKEGPSILRIQQVVRGDSAAYFCASSPGLGGDTQYFGPGTRLTVL.

This clonotype was detected ten times or more. The rearrangement links TRBV18 to TRBJ1-1; 8 bases agree with TRBD1. V shed 1 base, J shed 9 bases, and the junction held 7 bases outside the gene matches. This CDR3 region has 14 residues. Germline-derived CDR1 and CDR2 are KGHSH and LQKENI. The CDR3 region has the DNA TGTGCCAGCTCACCACGGGCTACAGGGGGGCAAGCTTTCTTT. Translated, it gives CASSPRATGGQAFF.

This clonotype was picked up many times. The chain carries TRBV20-1 and TRBJ1-5; 9 nucleotides match TRBD1. Germline V CDR1 and CDR2: DFQATT, SNEGSKA (reference sequence). V lost 6 bases and J lost 7; bases outside the gene matches: 7. CDR3 length: 13 residues. DNA of the CDR3: TGCAGTGCGGCACAGGGGGCCTGGCAGCCCCAGCATTTT. It encodes CSAAQGAWQPQHF.

Many counts were recorded for this clonotype. The chain links TRBV12-3 or TRBV12-4 to TRBJ2-5, with D uncertain. The V end lost 1 base, the J end lost 4 bases, and 10 bases lay between the germline ends. This CDR3 region has 14 residues. This chain's CDR3 is CASSLGTRGETQYF. In DNA, the CDR3 is TGTGCCAGCAGTTTAGGGACGCGTGGAGAGACCCAGTACTTC.

As concerns this clonotype: This may come from a read error, since a much larger clone is one base off. It is likely a read error, because the conserved phenylalanine at the end of the CDR3 is missing. The J gene is TRBJ2-1, the V gene TRBV11-1; D is possibly TRBD1 (6 bases). Germline assignment: CDR1 SGHAT and CDR2 FQDESV (reference sequence). The V and J ends lost 6 bases and 3 bases respectively, with 21 bases between them. The CDR3 spans 17 residues. CDR3 in DNA: TGTGCCAGCAGTTCCCCTTGGGGGCGCAATTACTACAATGAGCAGTTCCTC. Translated, it gives CASSSPWGRNYYNEQFL.

This clonotype has a count of ten or more. The rearrangement links TRBV7-2 to TRBJ2-7, with TRBD1 identical over 9 bases. V shed 4 bases and J 2 bases; nucleotides not matched to a gene: 6. Germline CDR1 is SGHTA and CDR2 is FQGNSA. The CDR3 contains 15 residues. The CDR3 protein is CASSYAWDRAYEQYF. DNA of the CDR3: TGTGCCAGCAGCTATGCCTGGGACAGGGCCTACGAGCAGTACTTC. Variable domain in full (rest from reference TRBV7-2 and TRBJ2-7): GAGVSQSPSNKVTEKGKDVELRCDPISGHTALYWYRQSLGQGLEFLIYFQGNSAPDKSGLPSDRFSAERTGGSVSTLTIQRTQQEDSAVYLCASSYAWDRAYEQYFGPGTRLTVT.

There are many counts of this clonotype. The chain links TRBV20-1 to TRBJ2-5; 8 bases align to TRBD2. V shed 6 bases, J shed 2 bases, and the junction held 8 bases outside the gene matches. The germline V gene has CDR1 DFQATT and CDR2 SNEGSKA (reference sequence). The CDR3 sequence is 14 residues long. The CDR3 DNA sequence: TGCAGTGCCCTCAAAGCGGGGGCTCAAGAGACCCAGTACTTC. It yields the protein CSALKAGAQETQYF.